A selection of T cell receptor beta chains follows, all from one sample in a study of T cell changes during pregnancy in multiple sclerosis. Some clones are missing from TCRdb's copy, which holds only in-frame ones; the method was immunoSEQ multiplex PCR. The data contain some 51,000 clones, 94% of them singletons. The sequencing used CD4+ T cells from peripheral blood mononuclear cells, collected in the first trimester of pregnancy. The receptors come from a female donor with multiple sclerosis, enrolled in a pregnancy study. The CDR3 runs from the conserved cysteine through the conserved F or W. A D gene is named only where the DNA matches it firmly. Some rows have no size entry. The others give once, few or many, or a class for an expanded clone.

TRBV5-4,NA,NA,TRBJ2-3,CASRLGWQGRTDTQYF,TGTGCCAGCAGGCTGGGGTGGCAAGGGAGGACAGATACGCAGTATTTT
TRBV6-1,TRBD1,NA,TRBJ1-5,CASSRGTGDGQPQHF,TGTGCCAGCAGCCGCGGGACAGGTGATGGTCAGCCCCAGCATTTT
TRBV7-6,TRBD1,NA,TRBJ2-2,CASSSRQGISTGELFF,TGTGCCAGCAGCTCTCGACAGGGGATCTCCACCGGGGAGCTGTTTTTT
TRBV5-5,NA,NA,TRBJ1-2,CASSPGQLHNYGYTF,TGTGCCAGCAGCCCAGGACAGCTACATAACTATGGCTACACCTTC
TRBV10-1,TRBD1,NA,TRBJ2-1,CASSDSGTAYNEQFF,TGCGCCAGCAGTGATTCTGGGACAGCCTACAATGAGCAGTTCTTC
TRBV11-2,NA,few,TRBJ1-2,CASSSLAGSQGYTF,TGTGCCAGCAGCTCCTTAGCGGGGTCCCAAGGCTACACCTTC
TRBV6-6,TRBD1,NA,TRBJ1-4,CASSSRGQGGEKLFF,TGTGCCAGCAGTTCCCGAGGACAGGGTGGGGAAAAACTGTTTTTT
TRBV6-5,NA,once,TRBJ2-7,CASSGYVGAYEQYF,TGTGCCAGCAGTGGGTACGTAGGGGCCTACGAGCAGTACTTC
TRBV25-1,NA,few,TRBJ1-4,CASSTGGFNEKLFF,TGTGCCAGCAGTACTGGAGGGTTTAATGAAAAACTGTTTTTT
TRBV18,NA,NA,TRBJ1-1,CASSPRQKAEAFF,TGTGCCAGCTCACCAAGACAAAAGGCTGAAGCTTTCTTT
TRBV9,TRBD1,once,TRBJ2-1,CASSVVGQGNNEQFF,TGTGCCAGCAGCGTAGTGGGACAGGGAAATAATGAGCAGTTCTTC
TRBV5-4,NA,NA,TRBJ1-5,CASSFGPNSNQPQHF,TGTGCCAGCAGCTTTGGCCCGAATAGCAATCAGCCCCAGCATTTT
TRBV15,TRBD1,NA,TRBJ2-2,CATIKDRVGGELFF,TGTGCCACCATCAAAGACAGGGTTGGCGGGGAGCTGTTTTTT
TRBV6-1,TRBD1,NA,TRBJ1-2,CASKGTGAGYTF,TGTGCCAGCAAGGGGACAGGGGCCGGCTACACCTTC
TRBV12-5,NA,NA,TRBJ1-2,CASGWARLSYGYTF,TGTGCTAGTGGTTGGGCACGTCTCTCCTATGGCTACACCTTC
TRBV5-6,NA,NA,TRBJ1-1,CASSPARVAYTEAFF,TGTGCCAGCAGCCCCGCGAGGGTCGCTTACACTGAAGCTTTCTTT
TRBV5-1,TRBD1,NA,TRBJ1-1,CASSLGGQWDVDTEAFF,TGCGCCAGCAGCTTGGGGGGACAGTGGGATGTGGACACTGAAGCTTTCTTT
TRBV6-5,TRBD1,NA,TRBJ2-5,CASSYWGQKAQETQYF,TGTGCCAGCAGTTACTGGGGACAGAAAGCTCAAGAGACCCAGTACTTC
TRBV7-9,TRBD1,NA,TRBJ2-1,CASSLVGQGYNEQFF,TGTGCCAGCAGCTTAGTGGGACAGGGATACAATGAGCAGTTCTTC
TRBV19,TRBD1,NA,TRBJ2-2,CASSIAWTGALANTGELFF,TGTGCCAGTAGTATAGCCTGGACAGGGGCTCTCGCGAACACCGGGGAGCTGTTTTTT
TRBV5-1,TRBD1,NA,TRBJ2-5,CASSLALIDREETQYF,TGCGCCAGCAGCTTGGCCCTTATCGACAGGGAGGAGACCCAGTACTTC
TRBV9,TRBD2,NA,TRBJ2-3,CASSVAASGGATDTQYF,TGTGCCAGCAGCGTAGCAGCTAGCGGGGGGGCGACAGATACGCAGTATTTT
TRBV9,NA,once,TRBJ2-1,CASSVVGGHNEQFF,TGTGCCAGCAGCGTAGTTGGCGGTCACAATGAGCAGTTCTTC
TRBV29-1,NA,NA,TRBJ2-6,CSVHPGAGANVLTF,TGCAGCGTTCATCCAGGGGCCGGGGCCAACGTCCTGACTTTC
TRBV9,NA,once,TRBJ2-5,CASSRAGEETQYF,TGTGCCAGCAGTCGGGCAGGGGAAGAGACCCAGTACTTC
TRBV4-1,TRBD2,NA,TRBJ2-7,CASSQNDMGLAGLYEQYF,TGCGCCAGCAGCCAGAACGACATGGGACTAGCGGGGCTCTACGAGCAGTACTTC